This passage covers 21 T cell receptor beta chains from one sample sequenced in a study of beta chain features in type 1 diabetes. General study results and limits: In every one of the four CD4+ subsets, TCRB CDR3s were moderately but significantly shorter in Type 1 diabetes patients.

The authors reverse transcribed all of the isolated RNA, so sequencing captured expressed TCRB transcripts. Data came from immunoSEQ multiplex PCR; TCRdb stores just in-frame clones and leaves some out. Among 250,000 to 350,000 clones, 13% to 15% were seen once, and the ten largest hold 0.017%. What these receptors recognize is not known. The sample was naive CD4+ T cells from blood. The source of these receptors is a young man with type 1 diabetes.

This clone was detected only a few times. V and J are TRBV6-6 and TRBJ2-7; no clear D. The CDR3 runs to 12 residues. The V gene's germline CDR1 is MNHNY and CDR2 SVGAGI (reference sequence). Deletions cut 6 bases from V and 3 bases from J, with 9 bases between. CDR3 in amino acids: CASSPGNYEQYF. CDR3 DNA: TGTGCCAGCAGCCCAGGAAACTACGAGCAGTACTTC.

This clone has just a few counts. The rearrangement joins TRBV7-9 to TRBJ2-1; tentative D call: TRBD2 (5 bases). The germline V gene has CDR1 SEHNR and CDR2 FQNEAQ (reference sequence). The CDR3 contains 14 residues. V was pared by 3 bases and J by 11 bases, with 17 bases between. DNA for the CDR3: TGTGCCAGCAGCTTGGGTGGGAGCCGGCTCAAGCAGTTCTTC. Its translation is CASSLGGSRLKQFF.

This rearrangement joins TRBV21-1 to TRBJ2-5; the table calls TRBD1, which could not be checked here. TRBV21-1 has pseudogene status. CDR3 length: 15 residues. The CDR3 loop is CASSQPQGRQETQYF. CDR3 nucleotide sequence: TGTGCCAGCAGTCAACCCCAGGGGCGGCAAGAGACCCAGTACTTC.

The chain combines TRBV5-1 with TRBJ2-5, with 9 bases aligning to TRBD2. Germline CDR1 reads SGHRS; CDR2 reads YFSETQ. V trimming: 4 bases; J trimming: 7 bases; junction bases outside the gene matches: 11. This CDR3 has 15 amino acids. The CDR3 coding sequence is TGCGCCAGCAGCCTGAGGACTAGCGAGGTTGGGACCCAGTACTTC. Protein product: CASSLRTSEVGTQYF.

This clone has only a few counts. This chain links TRBV28 with TRBJ1-3; D perhaps matches TRBD1 (6 bases). The V gene's germline CDR1 is MDHEN and CDR2 SYDVKM. CDR3 length equals 15 residues. Trimming stripped 5 bases from V and 4 bases from J, with 15 bases between. The CDR3 region has the DNA TGTGCCAGCAGTGTGGAATCAGGGGCCGGAAACACCATATATTTT. Translated, it gives CASSVESGAGNTIYF.

The gene calls are TRBV20-1 and TRBJ2-3; 7 bases are shared with TRBD1. CDR3 length: 11 amino acids. Unmatched junction bases numbered 3, after V lost 7 bases and J lost 5 bases. Looked up from germline, CDR1 is DFQATT and CDR2 is SNEGSKA (reference sequence). CDR3 sequence reads: CSEYRGDTQYF. CDR3 in DNA: TGCAGTGAATACAGGGGAGATACGCAGTATTTT.

This clone was seen a few times. The rearrangement links TRBV12-5 to TRBJ2-5; D may be TRBD2 (6 bases). Trimming took off 5 bases at V and 5 bases at J, with 15 bases between the two ends. The CDR3 totals 14 residues. Germline V gene sequence: CDR1 LGHNT, CDR2 FRNRAP. CDR3 sequence (DNA): TGTGCTAGTGGTCCGGGGTCCGCGGGGGAGACCCAGTACTTC. Its translation is CASGPGSAGETQYF.

This clone was counted a few times. This chain links TRBV18 with TRBJ1-2, with D hard to call. The CDR3 contains 11 residues. Trimming pared 5 bases from V and 3 bases from J, leaving 4 bases between. Per germline, CDR1 KGHSH and CDR2 LQKENI. Written as DNA, the CDR3 is TGTGCCAGCTCAGAGGACTATGGCTACACCTTC. Its protein product is CASSEDYGYTF.

This clone occurred a few times. The chain uses TRBV27 and TRBJ2-2; 9 bases match TRBD2. J gave up 3 bases and V 6 bases, and 2 bases lay outside the gene matches. The germline gives CDR1 MNHEY, CDR2 SMNVEV (reference sequence). The CDR3 spans 14 residues. CDR3 coding DNA: TGTGCCAGCAGGGGACTAGCAGACACCGGGGAGCTGTTTTTT. It translates to CASRGLADTGELFF.

This clone was seen only a few times. CDR3 loop: CAWSVGRLGLYGYTF. CDR3 nucleotides: TGTGCCTGGAGTGTTGGACGGTTGGGACTCTATGGCTACACCTTC. The chain couples TRBV30 to TRBJ1-2; D is perhaps TRBD1 (5 bases). This CDR3 spans 15 amino acids. Trimming cost V 0 bases and J 4 bases, with 15 bases left between them. In germline, CDR1 is GTSNPN, CDR2 SVGIG (reference sequence). Combining the CDR3 with reference TRBV30 and TRBJ1-2 gives the whole variable domain SQTIHQWPATLVQPVGSPLSLECTVEGTSNPNLYWYRQAAGRGLQLLFYSVGIGQISSEVPQNLSASRPQDRQFILSSKKLLLSDSGFYLCAWSVGRLGLYGYTFGSGTRLTVV.

Comment on this clone: Other DNA sequences in this specimen translate into the identical CDR3. CDR3 region: CASSPGQGYEQYF. DNA of the CDR3: TGTGCCAGCAGTCCGGGACAGGGCTACGAGCAGTACTTC. The chain uses TRBV28 and TRBJ2-7, with TRBD1 matching over 9 bases. The CDR3 length is 13 residues. Germline V gene data show CDR1 as MDHEN and CDR2 as SYDVKM. The ends lost 5 bases at V and 3 bases at J; junction bases unmatched: 2.

This clone was detected a few times. The chain recombines TRBV28 with TRBJ1-2; TRBD1 might be the D (5 bases). CDR1 is MDHEN and CDR2 is SYDVKM in the germline V gene. The CDR3 is 13 amino acids. Trimming shortened V by 7 bases and J by 5 bases, and 14 bases separated the two germline ends. CDR3 DNA sequence: TGTGCCAGCAACTCCGGGGGACTTTATGGCTACACCTTC. Protein product: CASNSGGLYGYTF.

V is TRBV27 and J is TRBJ1-2; D might be TRBD1 (5 bases). The germline V gene has CDR1 MNHEY and CDR2 SMNVEV (reference sequence). Between the trimmed V and J ends, which lost 3 bases and 3 bases, there was a span of 14 bases. The CDR3 has 15 amino acids. As DNA, the CDR3 is TGTGCCAGCAGTTTCTCGCGAAAGGGGTACTATGGCTACACCTTC. This translates into CASSFSRKGYYGYTF.

V is TRBV28 and J is TRBJ2-2; 8 positions agree with TRBD2. Trimming removed 2 bases from V and 6 bases from J; junction bases left unmatched: 8. Germline CDR1 and CDR2: MDHEN and SYDVKM. The length of the CDR3 is 16 residues. This CDR3 reads CASSLGRREAPGELFF. CDR3 nucleotide sequence: TGTGCCAGCAGTTTAGGTCGGCGGGAGGCTCCCGGGGAGCTGTTTTTT.

This clone was seen many times. This chain links TRBV29-1 with TRBJ2-5; 9 bases line up with TRBD1. The CDR3 has 14 amino acids. The V gene end was trimmed by 7 bases and the J gene end by 4 bases; junction bases not matched to a gene: 10. CDR1 is SQVTM, CDR2 ANQGSEA, per germline. CDR3 residues: CSAPGQGARETQYF. The CDR3 DNA sequence: TGCAGCGCGCCGGGACAGGGCGCAAGAGAGACCCAGTACTTC.

This clone was counted between two and nine times. CDR3 sequence: CASSPDRAHEQFF. In DNA form, the CDR3 reads TGTGCCAGCTCTCCCGACAGGGCCCATGAGCAGTTCTTC. The chain is built from TRBV18 and TRBJ2-1; the match to TRBD1 covers 7 bases. Germline V CDR1 and CDR2: KGHSH, LQKENI. V lost 6 bases to trimming and J lost 8 bases; unmatched junction nucleotides: 7. The CDR3 spans 13 residues.

The gene calls are TRBV18 and TRBJ1-1, with D hard to call. CDR3 length: 13 residues. The V end was cut by 3 bases, the J end by 3 bases, with 8 bases between. Germline V gene lookup returns CDR1 KGHSH and CDR2 LQKENI. The CDR3 DNA sequence: TGTGCCAGCTCACCGGACGGGGACACTGAAGCTTTCTTT. Its translation: CASSPDGDTEAFF.

Only a few counts were recorded for this clone. The rearrangement joins TRBV11-1 to TRBJ2-7; 9 bases fit TRBD1. Trimming took 5 bases from V and 6 from J; bases not matched to a gene: 8. The CDR3 has 14 residues. The germline V gene encodes CDR1 SGHAT and CDR2 FQDESV (reference sequence). The CDR3 reads CASSEGQGRSEQYF. The CDR3 DNA follows: TGTGCCAGCAGCGAGGGACAGGGCCGAAGCGAGCAGTACTTC. The entire variable domain, with the rest obtained from reference TRBV11-1 and TRBJ2-7, is as follows: EAEVAQSPRYKITEKSQAVAFWCDPISGHATLYWYRQILGQGPELLVQFQDESVVDDSQLPKDRFSAERLKGVDSTLKIQPAELGDSAMYLCASSEGQGRSEQYFGPGTRLTVT.

The rearrangement links TRBV28 to TRBJ1-4, with TRBD1 matching 10 bases. The CDR3 has 16 residues. Trimming at V came to 8 bases and at J to 5 bases, leaving 11 bases not matched to a gene. Germline loops: CDR1 MDHEN, CDR2 SYDVKM. Written as DNA, the CDR3 is TGTGCCAGCCTAGCCAGCCCGGGACAGGGGAATGAAAAACTGTTTTTT. Its translation is CASLASPGQGNEKLFF.

This chain links TRBV7-2 with TRBJ2-3; D ambiguous. V was clipped by 2 bases and J by 0 bases, with 12 bases between them. Per germline, CDR1 SGHTA and CDR2 FQGNSA. CDR3 length: 16 amino acids. The CDR3 DNA is TGTGCCAGCAGCTTAAGGAGTCCCCTCAGCACAGATACGCAGTATTTT. It yields the protein CASSLRSPLSTDTQYF. The full variable domain, its missing parts supplied by reference TRBV7-2 and TRBJ2-3, is GAGVSQSPSNKVTEKGKDVELRCDPISGHTALYWYRQSLGQGLEFLIYFQGNSAPDKSGLPSDRFSAERTGGSVSTLTIQRTQQEDSAVYLCASSLRSPLSTDTQYFGPGTRLTVL.

The chain combines TRBV4-2 with TRBJ2-7, with TRBD2 matching over 8 bases. This CDR3 contains 18 residues. Germline V gene data show CDR1 as LGHNA and CDR2 as YNFKEQ. J lost 2 bases, V lost 0 bases, and 12 bases had no gene match. The CDR3 nucleotides read TGTGCCAGCAGCCAAGATACCAGCGGGAGCGACGCCGCCTACGAGCAGTACTTC. It translates to CASSQDTSGSDAAYEQYF.